Presented here are 23 T cell receptor beta chains from one specimen sequenced in a study of OX40 agonist ivuxolimab in advanced cancers. Here immunoSEQ multiplex PCR was the method, and the copy in TCRdb shows in-frame clones only, minus some. Counted here are tens of thousands of clones, approximately 86% occurring once; the ten biggest clones make up roughly 13%. The input for sequencing was CD4+ or CD8+ T cells sorted from blood, taken in a trial of the OX40 agonist ivuxolimab. The source is an adult with an advanced solid tumor such as melanoma, head and neck, liver or kidney cancer.

This clone has more than one count but fewer than ten. The rearrangement uses TRBV10-3 and TRBJ2-7; either TRBD1 or TRBD2 may supply D (5 bases each). Trimming took off 6 bases at V and 3 bases at J, with 15 bases between the two ends. CDR1 is ENHRY, CDR2 SYGVKD, per germline. The length of the CDR3 is 14 residues. This CDR3 reads CAIRGDRKSYEQYF. The CDR3 DNA follows: TGTGCCATCAGGGGGGATCGGAAAAGCTACGAGCAGTACTTC.

The chain has TRBV28 and TRBJ2-3, with 9 positions matching TRBD1. Germline loops: CDR1 MDHEN, CDR2 SYDVKM. The CDR3 sequence is 14 residues long. The J segment lost 4 bases and the V segment lost 4 bases, leaving 3 bases of the junction unmatched. Here the CDR3 DNA reads TGTGCCAGCAGTTCGGGACAGGGCGCAGATACGCAGTATTTT. As protein: CASSSGQGADTQYF.

J is TRBJ1-1 and V is TRBV19; D gene uncertain. With 5 bases removed from V and 1 base from J, the gap between germline ends came to 14 bases. The CDR3 sequence is 15 residues long. Germline lookup yields CDR1 LNHDA and CDR2 SQIVND (reference sequence). CDR3 sequence (DNA): TGTGCCAGTAGTCCCGGGTGGCCGGCGAACACTGAAGCTTTCTTT. Translated, it gives CASSPGWPANTEAFF. Variable domain in full (rest from reference TRBV19 and TRBJ1-1): DGGITQSPKYLFRKEGQNVTLSCEQNLNHDAMYWYRQDPGQGLRLIYYSQIVNDFQKGDIAEGYSVSREKKESFPLTVTSAQKNPTAFYLCASSPGWPANTEAFFGQGTRLTVV.

The chain carries TRBV7-3 and TRBJ2-3, with 12 nucleotides matching TRBD2. Germline values: CDR1 SGHTA, CDR2 FQGTGA. The trim removed 5 bases at V and 0 bases at J, leaving 12 bases unmatched. This CDR3 is built from 19 residues. This CDR3 reads CASSLGLAGPYPSTDTQYF. The DNA of the CDR3 is TGTGCCAGCAGCCTAGGACTAGCGGGGCCCTATCCTAGCACAGATACGCAGTATTTT. Together with reference TRBV7-3 and TRBJ2-3, the CDR3 gives the full variable domain: GAGVSQTPSNKVTEKGKYVELRCDPISGHTALYWYRQSLGQGPEFLIYFQGTGAADDSGLPNDRFFAVRPEGSVSTLKIQRTERGDSAVYLCASSLGLAGPYPSTDTQYFGPGTRLTVL.

As DNA, the CDR3 is TGTGCCAGCAGCTTTACCGAGTACGGCTACGAGCAGTACTTC. Translating gives CASSFTEYGYEQYF. The genes are TRBV7-2 and TRBJ2-7; D is undetermined. Between the trimmed V and J ends, which lost 3 bases and 3 bases, there was a span of 12 bases. The CDR3 contains 14 residues. Germline V gene lookup returns CDR1 SGHTA and CDR2 FQGNSA. Drawing the rest from reference TRBV7-2 and TRBJ2-7, the complete variable domain is GAGVSQSPSNKVTEKGKDVELRCDPISGHTALYWYRQSLGQGLEFLIYFQGNSAPDKSGLPSDRFSAERTGGSVSTLTIQRTQQEDSAVYLCASSFTEYGYEQYFGPGTRLTVT.

The rearrangement links TRBV4-1 to TRBJ1-3, with 12 bases fitting TRBD1. V shed 6 bases, J shed 8 bases, and the junction held 8 bases outside the gene matches. CDR3 length equals 15 residues. Per germline, CDR1 MGHRA and CDR2 YSYEKL. In DNA form, the CDR3 reads TGCGCCAGCAGGAGTGGGACAGGGGGCAAGGACACCATATATTTT. This encodes CASRSGTGGKDTIYF.

This rearrangement joins TRBV19 to TRBJ2-1; TRBD2 is a possible D gene (6 bases). The CDR3 sequence is 12 residues long. V was cut by 4 bases and J by 15 bases, with 16 bases left in between. In germline, CDR1 is LNHDA, CDR2 SQIVND (reference sequence). The CDR3 DNA sequence: TGTGCCAGTAGTACCTCGGGGCGGGACTGGTTCTTC. Encoded protein: CASSTSGRDWFF.

This rearrangement joins TRBV27 to TRBJ2-1, with D perhaps TRBD2 (5 bases). Germline CDR1 is MNHEY and CDR2 is SMNVEV (reference sequence). The CDR3 extends over 17 amino acids. V shed 6 bases and J shed 0 bases, with 18 bases lying between them. The CDR3 DNA sequence: TGTGCCAGCAGCACCCGGGAACGGTTTAGCTCCTACAATGAGCAGTTCTTC. It encodes CASSTRERFSSYNEQFF.

CDR3 region: CASSLSGLVETQYF. CDR3 DNA: TGTGCCAGCAGTTTATCGGGCTTGGTAGAGACCCAGTACTTC. The V call is TRBV27, the J call TRBJ2-5; D is unclear. The CDR3 has 14 residues. CDR1 and CDR2 (germline): MNHEY, SMNVEV (reference sequence). The V end lost 0 bases, the J end lost 4 bases, and 9 bases lay between the germline ends.

The chain joins TRBV5-1 to TRBJ2-3; 10 nucleotides match TRBD2. The CDR3 runs 14 residues. V lost 4 bases to trimming and J lost 6 bases; unmatched junction nucleotides: 5. CDR1 is SGHRS and CDR2 is YFSETQ in the germline V gene. CDR3 sequence: CASSRGTSVDTQYF. The CDR3 DNA follows: TGCGCCAGCAGCCGGGGGACTAGCGTGGATACGCAGTATTTT.

The rearrangement joins TRBV2 to TRBJ2-5; D is uncertain. The V end lost 6 bases, the J end lost 13 bases, and 15 bases lay between the germline ends. The CDR3 has 11 residues. Germline-derived CDR1 and CDR2 are SNHLY and FYNNEI. CDR3 DNA: TGTGCCAGCAGGGAGAGACCCCCGGGGTACTTC. This codes for CASRERPPGYF.

The chain employs TRBV19 and TRBJ1-1; D ambiguous. Germline-derived CDR1 and CDR2 are LNHDA and SQIVND (reference sequence). V lost 4 bases and J 1 base, leaving 10 bases between the germline ends. This CDR3 is 14 amino acids long. The CDR3 coding sequence is TGTGCCAGTAGTACCCCGGGAGCGAACACTGAAGCTTTCTTT. It translates to CASSTPGANTEAFF.

The rearrangement joins TRBV5-6 to TRBJ2-1; D might be TRBD2 (6 bases). V was pared by 3 bases and J by 13 bases, with 14 bases between. CDR1 and CDR2 (germline): SGHDT, YYEEEE. This CDR3 region has 12 residues. CDR3 loop: CASSSGTPIQFF. The CDR3 nucleotides read TGTGCCAGCAGCTCTGGGACTCCCATCCAGTTCTTC. The full variable domain, completed using reference TRBV5-6 and TRBJ2-1, is DAGVTQSPTHLIKTRGQQVTLRCSPKSGHDTVSWYQQALGQGPQFIFQYYEEEERQRGNFPDRFSGHQFPNYSSELNVNALLLGDSALYLCASSSGTPIQFFGPGTRLTVL.

For the CDR3, the DNA is TGTGCCAGCACGGCGGGTAACATCTTGCTAACAGATACGCAGTATTTT. Its protein product is CASTAGNILLTDTQYF. The V call is TRBV28, the J call TRBJ2-3, with D possibly TRBD2 on 5 matching bases. V was trimmed by 7 bases and J by 3 bases, leaving 20 bases between them. Germline V gene lookup returns CDR1 MDHEN and CDR2 SYDVKM. The CDR3 has 16 amino acids.

The chain employs TRBV19 and TRBJ2-1, with 10 positions matching TRBD2. CDR3 length: 16 residues. With 5 bases clipped from V and 1 base from J, the junction kept 5 bases outside the gene matches. Germline V gene sequence: CDR1 LNHDA, CDR2 SQIVND (reference sequence). The CDR3 is CASSSPGLASYNEQFF. The CDR3 DNA sequence: TGTGCCAGTAGTTCTCCGGGACTAGCGTCCTACAATGAGCAGTTCTTC.

The CDR3 DNA reads TGTGCCAGCAGTGAACTAGGACAGGGATGGGGCTACACCTTC. The encoded protein is CASSELGQGWGYTF. The chain couples TRBV6-1 to TRBJ1-2; 8 bases map to TRBD1. CDR1 MNHNS and CDR2 SASEGT come from the germline V gene. CDR3 size: 14 residues. After removal of 2 bases from V and 8 bases from J, the junction contained 7 bases not matched to a gene.

The chain recombines TRBV7-6 with TRBJ1-4; D is uncertain. The V end lost 3 bases, the J end lost 7 bases, and 9 bases lay between the germline ends. The CDR3 is made up of 13 amino acids. Germline V lookup: CDR1 SGHVS, CDR2 FNYEAQ. In DNA, the CDR3 is TGTGCCAGCAGCTTTTACAGTGCTGAAAAACTGTTTTTT. It encodes CASSFYSAEKLFF.

This chain links TRBV5-6 with TRBJ1-2; no reliable D call. CDR1 is SGHDT and CDR2 is YYEEEE in the germline V gene. The CDR3 is made up of 14 amino acids. The V end lost 0 bases, the J end lost 4 bases, and 10 bases lay between the germline ends. The CDR3: CASSLARAGYGYTF. DNA for the CDR3: TGTGCCAGCAGCTTGGCAAGGGCTGGCTATGGCTACACCTTC.

This sequence joins TRBV4-1 and TRBJ2-7; TRBD2 matches 10 bases. V dropped 2 bases and J dropped 0; count of bases not matched to a gene: 7. Germline-derived CDR1 and CDR2 are MGHRA and YSYEKL. The CDR3 is made up of 17 amino acids. The chain's CDR3 is CASSQRLLAGDSYEQYF. The CDR3, as DNA: TGCGCCAGCAGCCAACGTCTTCTAGCGGGGGACTCCTACGAGCAGTACTTC.

The J gene is TRBJ2-2, the V gene TRBV28, with D uncertain. The CDR3 loop spans 11 amino acids. Germline V gives CDR1 MDHEN, CDR2 SYDVKM. V lost 4 bases and J lost 5, with 2 bases in between. In nucleotides, the CDR3 is TGTGCCAGCAGTTATACCGGGGAGCTGTTTTTT. This codes for CASSYTGELFF.

The chain joins TRBV19 to TRBJ2-1; D gene uncertain. This CDR3 is built from 15 residues. V shed 1 base and J shed 7 bases, with 14 bases lying between them. Germline V gene sequence: CDR1 LNHDA, CDR2 SQIVND (reference sequence). DNA of the CDR3: TGTGCCAGTAGTATAGGACGCCTAGTTGAGAATGAGCAGTTCTTC. Protein product: CASSIGRLVENEQFF. Variable domain in full (rest from reference TRBV19 and TRBJ2-1): DGGITQSPKYLFRKEGQNVTLSCEQNLNHDAMYWYRQDPGQGLRLIYYSQIVNDFQKGDIAEGYSVSREKKESFPLTVTSAQKNPTAFYLCASSIGRLVENEQFFGPGTRLTVL.

This chain joins TRBV27 and TRBJ2-3; D ambiguous. The CDR3 extends over 13 amino acids. CDR1 is MNHEY and CDR2 is SMNVEV in the germline V gene (reference sequence). Trimming shortened V by 0 bases and J by 1 base, and 2 bases separated the two germline ends. CDR3 nucleotide sequence: TGTGCCAGCAGTTTATCGGGCACAGATACGCAGTATTTT. Encoded protein: CASSLSGTDTQYF.

The chain joins TRBV7-3 to TRBJ2-3; the D gene could be TRBD1 or TRBD2 (5 bases each). Trimming pared 8 bases from V and 7 bases from J, leaving 16 bases between. Germline CDR1 reads SGHTA; CDR2 reads FQGTGA. The CDR3 has 13 amino acids. CDR3 in DNA: TGTGCCAGCGCTGGGGGTCCAGGGAATACGCAGTATTTT. Amino acid sequence: CASAGGPGNTQYF.